One and the same sample provided the 20 T cell receptor beta chains below, sequenced in a study of cytomegalovirus exposure and HLA in healthy donors. The study ran its PCR with 60 Vbeta and 13 Jbeta primers. The data were produced by immunoSEQ multiplex PCR, yet TCRdb's version contains in-frame clones alone and is incomplete. The sample is made up of about 140,000 clones, and the top ten hold around 2.4% of it. Sequenced sample: PBMCs. These receptors were taken from a young woman in good health and CMV-seronegative.

This chain uses TRBV5-4 with TRBJ2-1; 14 bases map to TRBD2. Germline loops: CDR1 SGHNT, CDR2 YYREEE (reference sequence). The CDR3 sequence is 20 residues long. Germline trimming cut 2 bases from V and 2 bases from J; bases unmatched to any gene: 12. Here the CDR3 DNA reads TGTGCCAGCAGCTTTGCTGGGGCCGGGACTAGCGGGAGCACCTACAATGAGCAGTTCTTC. Protein sequence: CASSFAGAGTSGSTYNEQFF.

The rearrangement joins TRBV4-3 to TRBJ2-1; 7 nucleotides align to TRBD2. This CDR3 comprises 17 residues. V was clipped by 1 base and J by 7 bases; unmatched bases: 13. Looked up from germline, CDR1 is LGHNA and CDR2 is YSLEER. CDR3 in amino acids: CASSQGASGARGNEQFF. The CDR3 DNA is TGCGCCAGCAGCCAAGGGGCTAGCGGAGCCCGGGGGAATGAGCAGTTCTTC.

In DNA, the CDR3 is TGTGCCAGTACCTCACTGGCGGGAGGGCCTGGTGGGGCCAACGTCCTGACTTTC. Its translation is CASTSLAGGPGGANVLTF. The V and J genes are TRBV19 and TRBJ2-6, with 9 positions matching TRBD2. V gave up 7 bases and J gave up 3 bases; unmatched junction bases: 13. Germline V gives CDR1 LNHDA, CDR2 SQIVND (reference sequence). The CDR3 is 18 residues long.

This chain uses TRBV10-3 with TRBJ1-3, with TRBD1 matching over 7 bases. V was pared by 10 bases and J by 2 bases, with 5 bases of the junction left unmatched. Germline CDR1 ENHRY, CDR2 SYGVKD. The CDR3 is 13 residues long. This CDR3 is CATTQGAGNTIYF. In nucleotides, the CDR3 is TGTGCCACCACGCAGGGGGCTGGAAACACCATATATTTT.

V is TRBV6-5 and J is TRBJ1-2; D might be TRBD1 (5 bases). The CDR3 has 15 amino acids. The germline V gene encodes CDR1 MNHEY and CDR2 SVGAGI. Trimming removed 6 bases at V and 1 base at J, with 15 bases between. As DNA, the CDR3 is TGTGCCAGCAGCCCGTGGAGGGGTCTTAACTATGGCTACACCTTC. Protein: CASSPWRGLNYGYTF.

This CDR3 is CAWRGLAGGVETQYF. In nucleotides, the CDR3 is TGTGCCTGGAGGGGCCTAGCGGGAGGTGTAGAGACCCAGTACTTC. The chain carries TRBV30 and TRBJ2-5, with 11 bases identical to TRBD2. V dropped 3 bases and J dropped 4; count of bases not matched to a gene: 7. The CDR3 extends over 15 amino acids. CDR1 is GTSNPN, CDR2 SVGIG, per germline (reference sequence).

Notes on this clone: An end of the junction does not agree with germline; a read error may underlie this. V gene TRBV5-6 combines with J gene TRBJ2-2; 7 nucleotides match TRBD2. Germline loops: CDR1 SGHDT, CDR2 YYEEEE. The CDR3 is 15 amino acids. In DNA form, the CDR3 reads TGTGCCAGCAGCTCGAAAAGCGGGAACCCCGGGGAGCTGTTTTTT. This sequence encodes CASSSKSGNPGELFF.

This chain connects TRBV6-4 to TRBJ2-1; 10 bases are shared with TRBD2. The germline CDR1 and CDR2 sequences are MRHNA and SNTAGT. This CDR3 is 15 amino acids long. Losses at the gene ends were 4 bases for V and 4 bases for J; bases not matched to a gene: 4. CDR3 loop: CASSARTSGYNEQFF. Here the CDR3 DNA reads TGTGCCAGCAGTGCCCGGACTAGCGGTTACAATGAGCAGTTCTTC.

The chain combines TRBV6-1 with TRBJ2-2, with D perhaps matching TRBD2 (6 bases). The germline CDR1 and CDR2 sequences are MNHNS and SASEGT. The V end lost 4 bases, the J end lost 1 base, and 10 bases lay between the germline ends. The CDR3 loop spans 15 amino acids. The CDR3 nucleotides read TGTGCCAGCAGTGTTAGTAGCGGGAACACCGGGGAGCTGTTTTTT. It translates to CASSVSSGNTGELFF.

The chain links TRBV6-1 to TRBJ1-1; 10 positions agree with TRBD1. With 3 bases clipped from V and 8 bases from J, the junction kept 6 bases outside the gene matches. In germline, CDR1 is MNHNS, CDR2 SASEGT. CDR3 size: 14 residues. Written as DNA, the CDR3 is TGTGCCAGCAGTGACGACAGGGGGCCTGCAGAAGCTTTCTTT. It yields the protein CASSDDRGPAEAFF.

The J gene is TRBJ2-1, the V gene TRBV10-3, with 15 bases matching TRBD2. The junction had 10 bases not matched to a gene; V was cut back by 5 bases and J by 2 bases. In germline, CDR1 is ENHRY, CDR2 SYGVKD. The length of the CDR3 is 19 residues. CDR3 coding DNA: TGTGCCATCAGTTTCGGACTAGCGGGAGGGCCGGGGACCTACAATGAGCAGTTCTTC. This gives the protein CAISFGLAGGPGTYNEQFF.

The rearrangement uses TRBV5-1 and TRBJ2-1; 10 bases are a match to TRBD2. V dropped 4 bases and J dropped 7; count of bases not matched to a gene: 14. Germline CDR1 SGHRS, CDR2 YFSETQ. This CDR3 region has 17 residues. CDR3 nucleotide sequence: TGCGCCAGCAGCCCCGTTTTAGCGGGAGGCTCTATAAATGAGCAGTTCTTC. Protein product: CASSPVLAGGSINEQFF.

This chain uses TRBV2 with TRBJ2-1, with 9 positions matching TRBD1. Per the germline V gene, CDR1 is SNHLY and CDR2 is FYNNEI. Trimming cost V 3 bases and J 6 bases; bases outside gene matches: 6. There are 15 residues in the CDR3. CDR3 nucleotide sequence: TGTGCCAGCAGTGATGGACAGGGGCCCTCCAATGAGCAGTTCTTC. Its translation: CASSDGQGPSNEQFF.

The rearrangement joins TRBV30 to TRBJ2-5, with D perhaps matching TRBD1 (7 bases). This CDR3 has 11 residues. Germline CDR1 GTSNPN, CDR2 SVGIG (reference sequence). The V end was cut by 6 bases, the J end by 4 bases, with 9 bases between. CDR3 coding DNA: TGTGCCTGTCAGGGGGGAGAGACCCAGTACTTC. The encoded protein is CACQGGETQYF.

This rearrangement joins TRBV13 to TRBJ2-3; D is perhaps TRBD1 (5 bases). Germline values: CDR1 PRHDT, CDR2 FYEKMQ (reference sequence). V lost 5 bases and J 6 bases, leaving 21 bases between the germline ends. The CDR3 has 16 residues. The CDR3 DNA sequence: TGTGCCAGCAGCGGACCTCCAGGGTCAGCAGGCGATACGCAGTATTTT. This encodes CASSGPPGSAGDTQYF.

This chain joins TRBV10-1 and TRBJ2-2; TRBD2 agrees at 8 bases. This CDR3 comprises 15 residues. Germline CDR1 and CDR2: WNHNN and SYGVQD (reference sequence). After removal of 3 bases from V and 4 bases from J, the junction contained 4 bases not matched to a gene. This CDR3 reads CASSELSGSTGELFF. The CDR3 DNA sequence: TGCGCCAGCAGTGAACTGAGCGGGAGCACCGGGGAGCTGTTTTTT.

This chain uses TRBV6-1 with TRBJ1-1, with 7 positions matching TRBD1. The J segment lost 1 base and the V segment lost 4 bases, leaving 3 bases of the junction unmatched. CDR3 length equals 14 residues. Germline CDR1 and CDR2: MNHNS and SASEGT. The chain's CDR3 is CASSANRGNTEAFF. CDR3 coding DNA: TGTGCCAGCAGTGCAAACAGGGGGAACACTGAAGCTTTCTTT.

The chain recombines TRBV7-3 with TRBJ2-3; 8 bases align to TRBD2. V was pared by 5 bases and J by 3 bases, with 10 bases of the junction left unmatched. CDR1 and CDR2 from the germline V gene are SGHTA and FQGTGA. The CDR3 consists of 16 residues. As DNA, the CDR3 is TGTGCCAGCAGCGCCATTAGCGGGATAGGGACAGATACGCAGTATTTT. It yields the protein CASSAISGIGTDTQYF.

The CDR3 loop reads CASSSRAGNTIYF. CDR3 DNA: TGTGCCAGCAGTTCCAGGGCTGGAAACACCATATATTTT. The chain joins TRBV6-5 to TRBJ1-3; D may be TRBD1 (5 bases). With 4 bases removed from V and 2 bases from J, the gap between germline ends came to 6 bases. The CDR3 length is 13 residues. Germline CDR1 reads MNHEY; CDR2 reads SVGAGI.

The chain recombines TRBV9 with TRBJ2-1; no clear D gene. The CDR3 has 13 amino acids. Germline V gives CDR1 SGDLS, CDR2 YYNGEE. V lost 5 bases, J lost 0 bases, and 6 bases lay in between. The CDR3 DNA sequence: TGTGCCAGCAGTGGCAGCTCCTACAATGAGCAGTTCTTC. Its translation: CASSGSSYNEQFF.